This T cell receptor beta chain was sequenced during a study of PD-1 blockade in classical Hodgkin lymphoma (dated by TCRdb to about 2020). With regard to the full study: Nivolumab dosing was 3 mg/kg intravenously every 2 weeks, continuing until either disease progression or unacceptable toxicity. A peripheral blood immune signature of response to PD-1 blockade in classical Hodgkin lymphoma was defined using TCR beta sequencing and CyTOF.

Regarding this clone: The antigen it recognizes is unknown. The record has no base qualities; no much larger clone is one base away. Other DNA sequences in the same sample also yield this CDR3.

In the paper's terms, the time point label means: cycle 1 day 1 (C1D1), immediately before nivolumab initiation. All trial patients had relapsed after autologous stem cell transplantation, with cohorts A, B and C differing in prior brentuximab vedotin exposure. The trial cohort was composed of about 54 patients with relapsed/refractory classical Hodgkin lymphoma, for whom complete response, partial response or progressive disease was recorded as best overall response. In the multi-cohort phase II CheckMate 205 trial, trial patients received single-agent nivolumab. Best overall response was determined by an independent review committee according to the 2007 International Working Group response criteria. Trial PBMCs were obtained immediately prior to nivolumab initiation (C1D1) and on therapy at cycle 2 day 1 and cycle 4 day 1. Peripheral blood was collected in 8 mL Vacutainer Cell Preparation Tubes, from which PBMCs were isolated by centrifugation and then cryopreserved.

Study-wide conclusions, independent of this receptor: Only a single clinical trial cohort was studied, and what caused the repertoire differences, possibly disease activity or prior therapy, remained undefined. Baseline TCR diversity was reported as lower in newly diagnosed patients than in healthy donors, and lower still in relapsed/refractory patients. Baseline diversity similar to that of newly diagnosed patients was observed in trial patients achieving complete response, whereas significantly lower diversity was observed in partial responders and progressors. Lower diversity was seen in patients whose nivolumab began less than 1 year after ASCT, and these patients were left out of later analyses so that immune reconstitution would not confound the results. A significant rise by C4D1 was seen in CD4+ but not CD8+ TCR diversity (p=0.0027 vs p=0.16), with the rise being most apparent in complete responders (p=0.02).

The Qiagen DNeasy kit was used to extract genomic DNA from unsorted PBMCs and from the negatively selected CD4+ and CD8+ fractions. TCR beta CDR3 regions were amplified by immunoSEQ multiplex PCR using primers annealing to V and J segments. A synthetic immune receptor repertoire was used to minimize amplification bias, and remaining bias was computationally removed after sequencing. From the authors' description of their analysis: Repertoire diversity was quantified as the Shannon entropy index using custom Python scripts. Unsorted, CD4+ and CD8+ repertoires were analyzed separately, except for combined analyses in which CD4+ and CD8+ sequences were merged in silico. Clonal expansion was defined as at least a 2-fold frequency increase after treatment relative to C1D1, with a pseudocount of 0.5 for undetected baseline clones. Clones with 0 or 1 copy at C1D1 were classified as singleton clones, and clones with 2 or more copies were classified as non-singleton clones. Clones expanded in unsorted samples were labelled as CD4+, CD8+ or unknown by matching protein sequences in sorted samples from the same patient. Diversity changes from C1D1 to C4D1 were tested in paired samples using Wilcoxon tests. TCRdb carries this immuneACCESS record with in-frame sequences only. Its versions omit some clonotypes, under half of them owing to an unresolved V gene in the studies checked, with the rest unexplained. V, J and clone size are taken as reported in that table, and D and trimming were inferred from the DNA itself. This sample is represented by around 41,000 clones; less than 80% of them were singletons. The ten largest clonotypes hold roughly 11% of the sample.

Trimming at the junction amounts to 1 base on V and 5 bases on J, and the germline ends lie 5 bases apart. Counted from cysteine to phenylalanine, this CDR3 has 11 amino acids. Here the CDR3 DNA is all that survives: 33 bases in frame from base 1. CDR1 and CDR2, per the germline V gene (reference sequence), are DFQATT and SNEGSKA. The V and J segments used are TRBV20-1 and TRBJ1-1; no D gene is confidently identified. The starting material was peripheral blood mononuclear cells (PBMCs), obtained at baseline. The TCR sequence derives from a human donor with classical Hodgkin lymphoma. The CDR3 region has the sequence CSARGRTEAFF. The nucleotides read TGCAGTGCTAGAGGGCGGACTGAAGCTTTCTTT.